This TCR beta chain was sequenced in a study of T cells in localized non-small cell lung cancer. Whole-study results and caveats: Among the tissues sampled, uninvolved adjacent lung had the highest T cell clonality, above tumor. An association was observed between higher blood T cell density and longer overall survival. A single tumor region was sequenced, leaving heterogeneity possible. Out of the top 100 tumor clones, a median around 57 were seen in adjacent lung.

A note on this clone: Its specificity is not known.

Data came from immunoSEQ multiplex PCR; TCRdb stores just in-frame clones and leaves some out. Of more than 15,000 clones in the sample, around 93% were seen once. The CDR3 consists of 14 residues. V was cut by 4 bases and J by 1 base, with 10 bases left in between. CDR1 is LNHDA, CDR2 SQIVND, per germline (reference sequence). The material sequenced was peripheral blood, taken before any cancer treatment. This TCR derives from a woman aged 40-70 years with stage I lung adenocarcinoma. The chain couples TRBV19 to TRBJ2-5; perhaps TRBD2 as D (5 bases). The CDR3 nucleotides are TGTGCCAGTAGTAAAGGACTTAGCCAAGAGACCCAGTACTTC. It encodes CASSKGLSQETQYF.